The TCR beta chain under discussion was sequenced for a study of shared clonotypes between healthy human individuals. The study, taken as a whole, reports: Even with large depth, rarefaction showed that sorted-subset sequencing was incomplete. For naive CD4 cells, approximately 5% of clonotypes were shared across a few donors. Only a few donors were included, so the genetic and exposure-history diversity represented was limited.

V lost 3 bases and J 4 bases, leaving 8 bases between the germline ends. The CDR3 length is 13 residues. Germline values: CDR1 SGHDN, CDR2 FVKESK. Cells designated naive CD8 were CD45RO-negative and were positively selected for CCR7, with terminally differentiated effector memory CD45RA+ cells excluded. Per the original data handling: ImmunoSEQ only sent back junction sequences with no quality scores, so filtering was done differently. Repertoires were generated with immunoSEQ multiplex PCR, while TCRdb's copy carries only in-frame clones and drops some. V and J calls and clone size are given by that table; D and trimming were obtained from the DNA. The sample holds a few million clones; around 95% are singletons and the top ten take approximately 1.7%. Comment on this clone: As yet, its antigen is unknown.

This TCR came from a man aged 18 to 29 in good health. Some clones in this sample may be carry-over from other donors' samples. This sequence joins TRBV14 and TRBJ2-3; possible D gene TRBD1, 5 bases. The sequencing sample was made of naive CD8+ T cells from PBMCs. CDR3 sequence reads: CASSHLGPDTQYF. The CDR3 coding sequence is TGTGCCAGCAGCCACCTGGGGCCAGATACGCAGTATTTT.